A single TCR beta chain is shown here with its context. In the source study's methods: Nucleated cell number was recorded as an estimate derived from reference gene primer amplification. The data were produced by immunoSEQ multiplex PCR, yet TCRdb's version contains in-frame clones alone and is incomplete. That table supplies the V and J calls and clone size; D and trimming were determined from the DNA. The sample consists of 75,000 to 100,000 clones, 87% of them appearing once. This entry belongs to a study of blood T cell repertoires in COVID-19. Study information: Collection of acute and convalescent COVID-19 samples took place in the United States, Italy and Spain. From T cells, B-cell-depleted T cells, or PBMCs came the material, which was cDNA or gDNA.

This CDR3 has 15 amino acids. The ends lost 3 bases at V and 3 bases at J; junction bases unmatched: 6. Germline V gene sequence: CDR1 SGHRS, CDR2 YFSETQ. Material for sequencing was peripheral blood. The receptor comes from a man aged 70 or older with acute or convalescent COVID-19. The V gene is TRBV5-1, the J gene TRBJ2-5; the match to TRBD2 covers 9 bases. The CDR3 coding sequence is TGCGCCAGCAGCTCCGGAGCGGGGGGTAAAGAGACCCAGTACTTC. Translated, it gives CASSSGAGGKETQYF.